Each of the 28 T cell receptor beta chains below was sequenced from the same sample in a study of cytomegalovirus exposure and HLA in healthy donors. Primers for the PCR totalled 60 Vbeta and 13 Jbeta. Data came from immunoSEQ multiplex PCR; TCRdb stores just in-frame clones and leaves some out. The sample consists of 150,000 to 200,000 clones, 84% of them appearing once. The specimen sequenced was PBMCs. The receptors originated from a girl aged 2 to 9 in good health and CMV-seropositive.

The chain links TRBV6-5 to TRBJ2-3; a possible D gene is TRBD2 (5 bases). V shed 0 bases and J shed 4 bases, with 14 bases lying between them. The CDR3 totals 16 residues. CDR1 is MNHEY, CDR2 SVGAGI, per germline. This CDR3 reads CASSYSPSFYADTQYF. In DNA, the CDR3 is TGTGCCAGCAGTTACTCTCCTAGCTTCTACGCAGATACGCAGTATTTT.

V and J are TRBV2 and TRBJ2-1, with 7 bases identical to TRBD2. Trimming cost V 6 bases and J 8 bases; bases outside gene matches: 10. Germline CDR1 reads SNHLY; CDR2 reads FYNNEI. The CDR3 sequence is 14 residues long. The CDR3 coding sequence is TGTGCCAGCAGGGCCAACTTACTAGCGTATGAGCAGTTCTTC. This encodes CASRANLLAYEQFF.

The rearrangement uses TRBV19 and TRBJ2-1, with D perhaps TRBD2 (6 bases). CDR3 length equals 19 residues. V was clipped by 1 base and J by 7 bases, with 26 bases between them. The germline V gene has CDR1 LNHDA and CDR2 SQIVND (reference sequence). This CDR3 reads CASSIGVGRPTNLLNEQFF. The CDR3 region has the DNA TGTGCCAGTAGTATAGGGGTCGGGAGACCTACTAACCTATTGAATGAGCAGTTCTTC.

This clone appeared a single time. The rearrangement links TRBV27 to TRBJ2-2, with no clear D. Trimming took off 6 bases at V and 8 bases at J, with 13 bases between the two ends. Germline V lookup: CDR1 MNHEY, CDR2 SMNVEV (reference sequence). This CDR3 comprises 13 residues. CDR3 sequence (DNA): TGTGCCAGCAGCACCACTGGTAGTGGGGAGCTGTTTTTT. It translates to CASSTTGSGELFF.

The chain links TRBV18 to TRBJ1-2, with D unclear. V was cut by 3 bases and J by 5 bases, with 13 bases left in between. CDR3 size: 14 residues. Looked up from germline, CDR1 is KGHSH and CDR2 is LQKENI. The CDR3 sequence is CASSPDTDKYGYTF. CDR3 sequence (DNA): TGTGCCAGCTCACCGGATACAGATAAATATGGCTACACCTTC.

The chain couples TRBV4-1 to TRBJ1-1; perhaps TRBD1 as D (5 bases). CDR3 length: 16 amino acids. CDR1 and CDR2 (germline): MGHRA, YSYEKL. Trimming shortened V by 0 bases and J by 5 bases, and 16 bases separated the two germline ends. The CDR3 sequence is CASSQDGREGRTEAFF. Here the CDR3 DNA reads TGCGCCAGCAGCCAAGATGGTAGGGAGGGGAGGACTGAAGCTTTCTTT.

The chain carries TRBV2 and TRBJ2-1, with 8 bases that match TRBD1. The CDR3 loop spans 14 amino acids. V shed 4 bases, J shed 7 bases, and the junction held 6 bases outside the gene matches. Germline V lookup: CDR1 SNHLY, CDR2 FYNNEI. This CDR3 is CASSGTGSRNEQFF. CDR3 sequence (DNA): TGTGCCAGCAGTGGGACAGGGTCTAGGAATGAGCAGTTCTTC.

The chain uses TRBV7-9 and TRBJ1-2, with D possibly matching TRBD1 (5 bases). V was cut by 0 bases and J by 6 bases, with 8 bases left in between. This CDR3 is 13 amino acids long. CDR1 and CDR2 from the germline V gene are SEHNR and FQNEAQ (reference sequence). Here the CDR3 DNA reads TGTGCCAGCAGCTTAGCAGGGGAAGATGGCTACACCTTC. Its protein is CASSLAGEDGYTF.

CDR3 amino acids: CAWTTADTQYF. CDR3 nucleotides: TGTGCCTGGACGACAGCAGATACGCAGTATTTT. This chain connects TRBV30 to TRBJ2-3, with a weak D call TRBD1 (5 bases). V lost 4 bases and J 4 bases, leaving 6 bases between the germline ends. The CDR3 sequence is 11 residues long. CDR1 GTSNPN and CDR2 SVGIG come from the germline V gene (reference sequence).

In this sample, this clone turned up once. The chain couples TRBV27 to TRBJ1-4; 12 bases fit TRBD1. The CDR3 is 19 amino acids. J lost 3 bases, V lost 6 bases, and 14 bases had no gene match. Germline CDR1 reads MNHEY; CDR2 reads SMNVEV (reference sequence). This CDR3 reads CASRLTPGQGAGANEKLFF. CDR3 in DNA: TGTGCCAGCAGACTGACCCCGGGACAGGGGGCGGGAGCTAATGAAAAACTGTTTTTT.

CDR3 sequence (DNA): TGTGCCAGCAGAACGGATCAGGGTGAAGCTTTCTTT. As protein: CASRTDQGEAFF. The V gene is TRBV6-5, the J gene TRBJ1-1, with D perhaps TRBD1 (5 bases). The CDR3 contains 12 residues. Germline CDR1 is MNHEY and CDR2 is SVGAGI. V lost 6 bases, J lost 7 bases, and 12 bases lay in between.

The V call is TRBV14, the J call TRBJ1-1, with 9 positions matching TRBD1. V was clipped by 2 bases and J by 1 base; unmatched bases: 2. There are 15 residues in the CDR3. The germline gives CDR1 SGHDN, CDR2 FVKESK. CDR3 sequence: CASSQRTGANTEAFF. Written as DNA, the CDR3 is TGTGCCAGCAGCCAAAGGACAGGGGCGAACACTGAAGCTTTCTTT.

The V gene is TRBV4-1, the J gene TRBJ2-7; 9 nucleotides align to TRBD1. The CDR3 contains 15 residues. V was clipped by 2 bases and J by 3 bases; unmatched bases: 5. Per germline, CDR1 MGHRA and CDR2 YSYEKL. The CDR3 protein is CASSQQGTGSYEQYF. The CDR3 region has the DNA TGCGCCAGCAGCCAACAGGGGACAGGGAGCTACGAGCAGTACTTC.

As to this clone: The sample contains more than one DNA sequence encoding this CDR3. The chain employs TRBV7-2 and TRBJ2-7; D gene unclear. In germline, CDR1 is SGHTA, CDR2 FQGNSA. V was pared by 1 base and J by 4 bases, with 8 bases between. This CDR3 spans 13 amino acids. CDR3 loop: CASSLVRGYEQYF. CDR3 nucleotide sequence: TGTGCCAGCAGCTTAGTACGCGGTTACGAGCAGTACTTC.

This clone was seen more than once but under ten times. CDR3 nucleotides: TGTGCCAGTAGTCCTCGGGACTCTTGTGAAGCTTTCTTT. Amino acid sequence: CASSPRDSCEAFF. The chain recombines TRBV19 with TRBJ1-1, with a tentative D call TRBD1 (5 bases). The V gene's germline CDR1 is LNHDA and CDR2 SQIVND (reference sequence). V was pared by 5 bases and J by 7 bases, with 14 bases between. The CDR3 extends over 13 amino acids.

V is TRBV5-1 and J is TRBJ2-3; the D is unclear. The CDR3 consists of 15 residues. Trimming pared 0 bases from V and 1 base from J, leaving 9 bases between. Per germline, CDR1 SGHRS and CDR2 YFSETQ. CDR3 sequence (DNA): TGCGCCAGCAGCTTGGCCGTTTATGGCACAGATACGCAGTATTTT. The encoded protein is CASSLAVYGTDTQYF.

The rearrangement links TRBV25-1 to TRBJ1-4, with D perhaps matching TRBD1 (5 bases). Germline V gene data show CDR1 as MGHDK and CDR2 as SYGVNS. Deletions cut 5 bases from V and 5 bases from J, with 9 bases between. CDR3 length: 13 amino acids. The CDR3 spells CASSSRQNEKLFF. The CDR3 DNA sequence: TGTGCCAGCAGTTCCAGACAGAATGAAAAACTGTTTTTT.

The CDR3 DNA sequence: TGTGCCAGCCCGGACCCCAGGGGTGGGAGAACTGAAGCTTTCTTT. Translated, it gives CASPDPRGGRTEAFF. The chain combines TRBV2 with TRBJ1-1, with D tentatively TRBD1 (6 bases). Germline V CDR1 and CDR2: SNHLY, FYNNEI. The CDR3 contains 15 residues. V lost 8 bases and J lost 5, with 21 bases in between.

This rearrangement joins TRBV4-2 to TRBJ2-3, with D possibly TRBD2 on 7 matching bases. The germline V gene has CDR1 LGHNA and CDR2 YNFKEQ. Trimming took off 4 bases at V and 6 bases at J, with 23 bases between the two ends. The CDR3 totals 17 residues. Written as DNA, the CDR3 is TGTGCCAGCAGCCCCCGGGTGGCGGGGGCTCAACTGGATACGCAGTATTTT. Translating it yields CASSPRVAGAQLDTQYF.

V is TRBV25-1 and J is TRBJ1-1; D unresolved. V was clipped by 4 bases and J by 6 bases, with 12 bases between them. Germline V lookup: CDR1 MGHDK, CDR2 SYGVNS. The CDR3 spans 13 residues. This CDR3 reads CASSVNTGSEAFF. The CDR3 DNA sequence: TGTGCCAGCAGTGTTAATACGGGGTCTGAAGCTTTCTTT.

The chain links TRBV19 to TRBJ2-3, with TRBD2 identical over 14 bases. The V segment lost 0 bases and the J segment 6 bases; nucleotides outside the gene matches: 5. The CDR3 is 17 amino acids. CDR1 is LNHDA and CDR2 is SQIVND in the germline V gene (reference sequence). CDR3 region: CASSIDTGLAGADTQYF. The CDR3 DNA reads as TGTGCCAGTAGTATAGATACGGGACTAGCGGGGGCGGATACGCAGTATTTT. The full variable domain, rest sourced from reference TRBV19 and TRBJ2-3, is DGGITQSPKYLFRKEGQNVTLSCEQNLNHDAMYWYRQDPGQGLRLIYYSQIVNDFQKGDIAEGYSVSREKKESFPLTVTSAQKNPTAFYLCASSIDTGLAGADTQYFGPGTRLTVL.

The chain is built from TRBV6-4 and TRBJ1-6; D gene uncertain. The CDR3 is 14 amino acids. Germline CDR1 and CDR2: MRHNA and SNTAGT. Trimming removed 3 bases at V and 10 bases at J, with 13 bases between. The CDR3: CASSETYRTSPLHF. The CDR3 DNA follows: TGTGCCAGCAGTGAGACTTACCGTACCTCACCCCTCCACTTT.

The chain joins TRBV5-1 to TRBJ1-3; tentative D call: TRBD1 (5 bases). Per germline, CDR1 SGHRS and CDR2 YFSETQ. This CDR3 comprises 16 residues. With 1 base removed from V and 0 bases from J, the gap between germline ends came to 11 bases. The CDR3 loop reads CASSLSGAHSGNTIYF. CDR3 DNA sequence: TGCGCCAGCAGCTTGAGTGGGGCCCACTCTGGAAACACCATATATTTT.

The rearrangement links TRBV6-5 to TRBJ1-1; 8 positions agree with TRBD1. The germline V gene encodes CDR1 MNHEY and CDR2 SVGAGI. The CDR3 loop spans 15 amino acids. V trimming: 5 bases; J trimming: 1 base; junction bases outside the gene matches: 6. For the CDR3, the DNA is TGTGCCAGCAGTCCCAGGACAGGGAGGAACACTGAAGCTTTCTTT. Protein sequence: CASSPRTGRNTEAFF.

The chain employs TRBV6-4 and TRBJ1-6; 10 nucleotides match TRBD1. Germline CDR1 is MRHNA and CDR2 is SNTAGT. The CDR3 is 16 amino acids. V lost 0 bases, J lost 10 bases, and 6 bases stayed unmatched. The CDR3 here is CASSDSGQGPNSPLHF. The CDR3 bases are TGTGCCAGCAGTGACTCGGGACAGGGGCCCAACTCACCCCTCCACTTT.

CDR3: CAIRNDRGREVRTEAFF. The CDR3 bases are TGTGCCATCAGAAACGACAGGGGAAGGGAGGTAAGGACTGAAGCTTTCTTT. This chain joins TRBV10-3 and TRBJ1-1; TRBD1 matches 8 bases. With 6 bases clipped from V and 5 bases from J, the junction kept 17 bases outside the gene matches. Looked up from germline, CDR1 is ENHRY and CDR2 is SYGVKD. The CDR3 sequence is 17 residues long.

This chain joins TRBV19 and TRBJ1-2, with 7 nucleotides matching TRBD1. The CDR3 runs 14 residues. Germline V gene data show CDR1 as LNHDA and CDR2 as SQIVND (reference sequence). With V trimmed by 6 bases and J by 5 bases, 9 bases remained unmatched. This chain's CDR3 is CASSLGGGDYGYTF. CDR3 nucleotide sequence: TGTGCCAGTAGCCTAGGAGGGGGCGATTATGGCTACACCTTC.

V gene TRBV5-1 combines with J gene TRBJ2-5; 7 bases agree with TRBD2. The CDR3 is 15 residues long. CDR1 is SGHRS and CDR2 is YFSETQ in the germline V gene. V lost 2 bases to trimming and J lost 1 base; unmatched junction nucleotides: 5. CDR3 sequence: CASSFGSGAQETQYF. The CDR3 nucleotides read TGCGCCAGCAGCTTTGGAAGCGGGGCCCAAGAGACCCAGTACTTC. Full variable domain (remainder filled in from reference TRBV5-1 and TRBJ2-5): KAGVTQTPRYLIKTRGQQVTLSCSPISGHRSVSWYQQTPGQGLQFLFEYFSETQRNKGNFPGRFSGRQFSNSRSEMNVSTLELGDSALYLCASSFGSGAQETQYFGPGTRLLVL.